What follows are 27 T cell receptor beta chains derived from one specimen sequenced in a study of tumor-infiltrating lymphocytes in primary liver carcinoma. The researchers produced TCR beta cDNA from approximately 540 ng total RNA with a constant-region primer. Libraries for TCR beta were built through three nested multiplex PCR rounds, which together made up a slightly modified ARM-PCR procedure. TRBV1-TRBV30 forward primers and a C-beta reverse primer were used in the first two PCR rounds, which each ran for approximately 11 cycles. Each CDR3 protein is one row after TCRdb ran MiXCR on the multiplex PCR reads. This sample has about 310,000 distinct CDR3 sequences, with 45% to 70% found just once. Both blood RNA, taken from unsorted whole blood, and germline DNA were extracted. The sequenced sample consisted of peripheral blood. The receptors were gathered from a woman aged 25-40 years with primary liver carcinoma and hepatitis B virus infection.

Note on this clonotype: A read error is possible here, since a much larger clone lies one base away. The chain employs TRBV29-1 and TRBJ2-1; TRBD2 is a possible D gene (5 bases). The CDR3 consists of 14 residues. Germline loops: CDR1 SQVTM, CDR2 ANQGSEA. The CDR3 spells CSVLDSSSYNERFF. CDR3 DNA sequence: TGCAGCGTTCTGGACTCGAGCTCCTACAATGAGCGGTTCTTC.

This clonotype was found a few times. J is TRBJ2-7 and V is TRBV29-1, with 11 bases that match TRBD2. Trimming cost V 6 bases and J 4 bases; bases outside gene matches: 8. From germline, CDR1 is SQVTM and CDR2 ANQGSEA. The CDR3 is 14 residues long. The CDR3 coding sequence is TGCAGCGTAACCACTAGCGGGAGTAAGTACGAGCAGTACTTC. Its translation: CSVTTSGSKYEQYF.

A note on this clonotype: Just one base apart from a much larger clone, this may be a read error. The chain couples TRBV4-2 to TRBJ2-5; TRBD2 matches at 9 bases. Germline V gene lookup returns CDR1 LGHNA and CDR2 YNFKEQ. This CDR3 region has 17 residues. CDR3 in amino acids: CASSKDHGTSRSETQYF. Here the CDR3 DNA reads TGTGCCAGCAGCAAAGATCATGGGACTAGCAGGTCAGAGACCCAGTACTTC.

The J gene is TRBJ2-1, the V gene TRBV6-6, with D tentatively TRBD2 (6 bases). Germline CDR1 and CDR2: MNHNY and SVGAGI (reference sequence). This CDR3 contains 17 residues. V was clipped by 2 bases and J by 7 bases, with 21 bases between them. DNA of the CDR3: TGTGCCAGCAGTTACCCTACTAGCACCACTACTCGGAATGAGCAGTTCTTC. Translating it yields CASSYPTSTTTRNEQFF.

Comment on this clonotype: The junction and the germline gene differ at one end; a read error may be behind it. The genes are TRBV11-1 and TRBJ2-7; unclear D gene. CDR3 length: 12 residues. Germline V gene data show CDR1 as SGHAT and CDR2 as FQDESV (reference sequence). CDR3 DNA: TGTGCCGGCATCCCCAACCTCTACGAGCAATACTTC. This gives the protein CAGIPNLYEQYF.

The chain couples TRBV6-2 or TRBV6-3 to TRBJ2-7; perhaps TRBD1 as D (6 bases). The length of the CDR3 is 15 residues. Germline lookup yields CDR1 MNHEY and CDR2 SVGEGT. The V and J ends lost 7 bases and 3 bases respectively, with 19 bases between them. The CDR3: CASTGPGTFDYEQYF. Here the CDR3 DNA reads TGTGCCAGCACCGGGCCGGGGACATTCGACTACGAGCAGTACTTC.

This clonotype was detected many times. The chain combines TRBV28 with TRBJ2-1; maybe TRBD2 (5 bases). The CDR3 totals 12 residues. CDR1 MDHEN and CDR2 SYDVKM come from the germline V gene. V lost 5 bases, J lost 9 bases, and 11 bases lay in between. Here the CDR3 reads CASSRTEGEQFF. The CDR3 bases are TGTGCCAGCAGTCGCACCGAGGGTGAGCAGTTCTTC.

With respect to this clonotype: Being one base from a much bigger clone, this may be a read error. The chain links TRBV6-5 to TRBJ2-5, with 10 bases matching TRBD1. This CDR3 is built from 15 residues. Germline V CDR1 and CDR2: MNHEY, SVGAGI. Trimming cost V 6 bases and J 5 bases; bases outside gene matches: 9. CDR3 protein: CASSRKLGQGETQYF. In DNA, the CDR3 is TGTGCCAGCAGCCGCAAACTGGGACAGGGGGAGACCCAGTACTTC.

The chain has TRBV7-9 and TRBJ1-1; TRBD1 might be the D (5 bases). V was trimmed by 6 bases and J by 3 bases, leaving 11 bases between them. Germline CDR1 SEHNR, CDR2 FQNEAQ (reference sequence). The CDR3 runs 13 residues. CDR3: CASSSSGYTEAFF. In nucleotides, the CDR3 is TGTGCCAGCAGTTCCTCAGGGTACACTGAAGCTTTCTTT.

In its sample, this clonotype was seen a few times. The CDR3 here is CSVSPLAGVHEQFF. The CDR3 nucleotides are TGCAGCGTTTCGCCCCTAGCGGGAGTGCATGAGCAGTTCTTC. The genes are TRBV29-1 and TRBJ2-1; 10 bases are a match to TRBD2. Trimming cost V 5 bases and J 8 bases; bases outside gene matches: 9. Germline CDR1 SQVTM, CDR2 ANQGSEA. The CDR3 extends over 14 amino acids.

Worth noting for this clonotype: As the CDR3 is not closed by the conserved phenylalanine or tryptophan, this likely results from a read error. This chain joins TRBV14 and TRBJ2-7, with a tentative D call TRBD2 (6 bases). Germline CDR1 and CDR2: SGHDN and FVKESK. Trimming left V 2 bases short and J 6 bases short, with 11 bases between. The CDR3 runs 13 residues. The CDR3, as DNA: TGTGCCAGCAGCCAACAGCTGGGGGGCGAGCAGTACCTC. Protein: CASSQQLGGEQYL.

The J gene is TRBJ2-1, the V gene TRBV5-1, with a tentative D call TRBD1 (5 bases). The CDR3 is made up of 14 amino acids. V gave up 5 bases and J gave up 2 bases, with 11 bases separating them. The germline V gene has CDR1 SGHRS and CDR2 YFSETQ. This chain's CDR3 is CASRYDSAYNEQFF. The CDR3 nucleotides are TGCGCCAGCAGATATGACAGTGCCTACAATGAGCAGTTCTTC.

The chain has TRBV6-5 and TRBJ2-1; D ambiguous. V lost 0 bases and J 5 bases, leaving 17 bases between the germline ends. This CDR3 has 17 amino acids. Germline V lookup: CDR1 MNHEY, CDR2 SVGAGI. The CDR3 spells CASSYSQANPPNNEQFF. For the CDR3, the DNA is TGTGCCAGCAGTTACTCGCAGGCGAACCCGCCGAACAATGAGCAGTTCTTC.

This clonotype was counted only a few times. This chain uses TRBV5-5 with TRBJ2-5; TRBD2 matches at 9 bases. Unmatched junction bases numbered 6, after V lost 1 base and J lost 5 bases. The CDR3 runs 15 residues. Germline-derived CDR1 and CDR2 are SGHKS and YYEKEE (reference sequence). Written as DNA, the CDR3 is TGTGCCAGCAGCTTGCTAGCGGGAACGTTTGAGACCCAGTACTTC. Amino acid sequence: CASSLLAGTFETQYF.

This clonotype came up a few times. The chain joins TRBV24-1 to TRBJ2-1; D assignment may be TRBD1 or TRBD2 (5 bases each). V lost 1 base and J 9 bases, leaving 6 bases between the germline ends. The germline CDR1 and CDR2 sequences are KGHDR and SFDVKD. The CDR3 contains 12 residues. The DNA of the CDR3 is TGTGCCACCAGTGATTTCGGGGCTGAGCAGTTCTTC. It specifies CATSDFGAEQFF.

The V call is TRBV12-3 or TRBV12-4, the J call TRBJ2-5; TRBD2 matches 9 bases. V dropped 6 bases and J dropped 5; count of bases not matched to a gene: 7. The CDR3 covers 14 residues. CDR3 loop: CASRVAGVVETQYF. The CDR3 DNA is TGTGCCAGCAGGGTAGCGGGAGTAGTGGAGACCCAGTACTTC.

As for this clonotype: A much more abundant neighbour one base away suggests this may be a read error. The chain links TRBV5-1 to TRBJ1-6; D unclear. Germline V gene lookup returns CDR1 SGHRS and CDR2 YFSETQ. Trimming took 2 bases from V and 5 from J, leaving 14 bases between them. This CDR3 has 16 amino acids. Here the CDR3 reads CASSFQTRPDNSPLHF. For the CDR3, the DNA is TGCGCCAGCAGCTTCCAGACAAGGCCAGATAATTCACCCCTCCACTTT. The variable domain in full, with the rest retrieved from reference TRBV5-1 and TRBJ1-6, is KAGVTQTPRYLIKTRGQQVTLSCSPISGHRSVSWYQQTPGQGLQFLFEYFSETQRNKGNFPGRFSGRQFSNSRSEMNVSTLELGDSALYLCASSFQTRPDNSPLHFGNGTRLTVT.

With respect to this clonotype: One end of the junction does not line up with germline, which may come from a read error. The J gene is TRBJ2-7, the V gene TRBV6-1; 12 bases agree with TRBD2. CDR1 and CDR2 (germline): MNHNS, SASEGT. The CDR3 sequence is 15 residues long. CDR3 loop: CARSELAGGHYEQYF. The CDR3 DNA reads TGTGCCAGGAGTGAACTAGCGGGAGGCCACTACGAGCAGTACTTC.

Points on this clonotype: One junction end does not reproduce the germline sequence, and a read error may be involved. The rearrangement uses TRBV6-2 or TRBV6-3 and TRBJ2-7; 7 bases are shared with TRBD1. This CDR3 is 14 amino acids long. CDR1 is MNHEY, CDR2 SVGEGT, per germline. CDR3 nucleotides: TGTGCCAGCACCGCCGGGACAGTCTCCTACGAGCAGAACTTC. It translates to CASTAGTVSYEQNF.

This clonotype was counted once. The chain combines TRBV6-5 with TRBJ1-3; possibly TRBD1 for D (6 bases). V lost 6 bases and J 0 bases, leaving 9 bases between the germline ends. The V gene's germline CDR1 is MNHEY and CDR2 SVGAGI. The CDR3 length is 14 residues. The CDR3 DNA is TGTGCCAGCAGCACAGGGACCTCTGGAAACACCATATATTTT. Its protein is CASSTGTSGNTIYF.

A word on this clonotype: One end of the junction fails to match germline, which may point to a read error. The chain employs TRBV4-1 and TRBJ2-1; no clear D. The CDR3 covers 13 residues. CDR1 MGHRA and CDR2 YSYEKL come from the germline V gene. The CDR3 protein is CASSQDFYNKQFF. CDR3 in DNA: TGTGCCAGCAGCCAAGATTTCTACAATAAGCAGTTCTTC.

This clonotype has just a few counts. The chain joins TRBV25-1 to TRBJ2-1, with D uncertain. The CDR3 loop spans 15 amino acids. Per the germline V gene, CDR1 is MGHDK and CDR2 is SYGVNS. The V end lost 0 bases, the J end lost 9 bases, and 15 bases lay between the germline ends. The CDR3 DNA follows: TGTGCCAGCAGTGAATATCTTTTCAAGGGAAGTGAGCAGTTCTTC. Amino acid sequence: CASSEYLFKGSEQFF.

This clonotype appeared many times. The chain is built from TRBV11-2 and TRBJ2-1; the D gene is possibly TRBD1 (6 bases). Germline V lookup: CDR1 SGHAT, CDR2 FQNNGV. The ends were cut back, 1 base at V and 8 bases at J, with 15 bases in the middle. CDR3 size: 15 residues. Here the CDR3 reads CASSLGRSSGDEQFF. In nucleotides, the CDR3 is TGTGCCAGCAGCTTAGGGAGATCTTCAGGGGATGAGCAGTTCTTC. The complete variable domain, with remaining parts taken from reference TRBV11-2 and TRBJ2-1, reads EAGVAQSPRYKIIEKRQSVAFWCNPISGHATLYWYQQILGQGPKLLIQFQNNGVVDDSQLPKDRFSAERLKGVDSTLKIQPAKLEDSAVYLCASSLGRSSGDEQFFGPGTRLTVL.

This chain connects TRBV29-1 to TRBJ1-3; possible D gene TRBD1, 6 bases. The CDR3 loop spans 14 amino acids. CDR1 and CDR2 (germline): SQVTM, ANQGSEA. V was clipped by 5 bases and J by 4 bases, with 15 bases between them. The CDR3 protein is CSVFGGPAGNTIYF. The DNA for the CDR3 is TGCAGCGTTTTCGGGGGGCCGGCGGGAAACACCATATATTTT.

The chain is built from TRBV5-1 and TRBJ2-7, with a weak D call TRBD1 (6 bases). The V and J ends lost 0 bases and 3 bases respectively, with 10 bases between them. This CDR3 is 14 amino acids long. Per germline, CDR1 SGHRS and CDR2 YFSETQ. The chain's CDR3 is CASSLAGDVYEQYF. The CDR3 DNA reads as TGCGCCAGCAGCTTGGCAGGGGACGTCTACGAGCAGTACTTC.

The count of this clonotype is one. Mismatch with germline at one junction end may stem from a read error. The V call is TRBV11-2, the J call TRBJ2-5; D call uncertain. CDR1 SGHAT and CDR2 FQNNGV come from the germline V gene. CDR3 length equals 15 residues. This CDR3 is CVSSLSPRYIETQYF. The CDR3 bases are TGTGTCAGCAGCTTGTCTCCCCGGTACATAGAGACCCAATACTTC.

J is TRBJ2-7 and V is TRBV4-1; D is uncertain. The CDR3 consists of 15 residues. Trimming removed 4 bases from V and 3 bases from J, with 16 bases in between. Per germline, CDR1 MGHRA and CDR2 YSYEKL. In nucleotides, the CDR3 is TGCGCCAGCAGCCGTCAACCTGGCGGAGACTACGAGCAGTACTTC. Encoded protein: CASSRQPGGDYEQYF.